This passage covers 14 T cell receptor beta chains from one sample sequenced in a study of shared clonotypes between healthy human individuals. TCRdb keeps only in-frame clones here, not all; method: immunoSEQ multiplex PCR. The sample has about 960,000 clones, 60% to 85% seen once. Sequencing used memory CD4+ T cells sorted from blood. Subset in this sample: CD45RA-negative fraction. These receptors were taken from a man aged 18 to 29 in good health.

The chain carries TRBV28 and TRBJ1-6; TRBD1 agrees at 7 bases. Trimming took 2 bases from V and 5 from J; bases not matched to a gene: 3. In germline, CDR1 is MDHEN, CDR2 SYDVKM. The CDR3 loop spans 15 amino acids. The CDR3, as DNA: TGTGCCAGCAGTTTACAGGGGGGGGATAATTCACCCCTCCACTTT. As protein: CASSLQGGDNSPLHF.

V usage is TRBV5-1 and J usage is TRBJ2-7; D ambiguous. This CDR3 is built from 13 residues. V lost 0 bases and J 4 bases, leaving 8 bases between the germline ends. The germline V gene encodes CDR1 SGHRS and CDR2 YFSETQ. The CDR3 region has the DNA TGCGCCAGCAGCTTGGACCGAAAGTACGAGCAGTACTTC. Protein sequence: CASSLDRKYEQYF.

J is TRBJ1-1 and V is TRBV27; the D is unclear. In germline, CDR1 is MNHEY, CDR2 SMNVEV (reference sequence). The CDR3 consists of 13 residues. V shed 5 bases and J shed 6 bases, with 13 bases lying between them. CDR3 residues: CASSMREVAEAFF. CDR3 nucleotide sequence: TGTGCCAGCAGTATGAGGGAAGTGGCTGAAGCTTTCTTT.

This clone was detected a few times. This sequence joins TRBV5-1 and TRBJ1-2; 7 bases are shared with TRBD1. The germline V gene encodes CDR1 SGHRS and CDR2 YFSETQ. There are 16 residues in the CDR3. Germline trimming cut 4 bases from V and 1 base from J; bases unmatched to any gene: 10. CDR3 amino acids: CASSPEGAGGNYGYTF. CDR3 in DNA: TGCGCCAGCAGCCCTGAGGGGGCTGGGGGTAACTATGGCTACACCTTC. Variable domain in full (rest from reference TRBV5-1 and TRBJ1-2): KAGVTQTPRYLIKTRGQQVTLSCSPISGHRSVSWYQQTPGQGLQFLFEYFSETQRNKGNFPGRFSGRQFSNSRSEMNVSTLELGDSALYLCASSPEGAGGNYGYTFGSGTRLTVV.

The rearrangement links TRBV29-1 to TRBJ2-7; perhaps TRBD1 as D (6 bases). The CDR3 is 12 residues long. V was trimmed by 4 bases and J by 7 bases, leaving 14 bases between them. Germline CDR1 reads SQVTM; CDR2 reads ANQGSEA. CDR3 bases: TGCAGCGTTGGATCAGGGGCCGGAGAGCAGTACTTC. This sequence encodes CSVGSGAGEQYF.

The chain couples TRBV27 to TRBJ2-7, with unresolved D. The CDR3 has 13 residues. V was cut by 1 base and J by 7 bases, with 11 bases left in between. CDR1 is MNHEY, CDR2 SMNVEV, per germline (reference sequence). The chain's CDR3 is CASSLWGAREQYF. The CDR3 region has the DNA TGTGCCAGCAGTTTATGGGGTGCGCGGGAGCAGTACTTC.

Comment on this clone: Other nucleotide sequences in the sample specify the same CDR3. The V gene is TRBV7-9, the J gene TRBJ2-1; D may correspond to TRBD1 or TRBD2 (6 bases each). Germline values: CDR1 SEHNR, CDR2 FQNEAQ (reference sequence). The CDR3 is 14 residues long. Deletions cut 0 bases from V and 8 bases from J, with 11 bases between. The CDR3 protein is CASSLALGGDEQFF. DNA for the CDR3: TGTGCCAGCAGCTTAGCGTTGGGGGGCGATGAGCAGTTCTTC.

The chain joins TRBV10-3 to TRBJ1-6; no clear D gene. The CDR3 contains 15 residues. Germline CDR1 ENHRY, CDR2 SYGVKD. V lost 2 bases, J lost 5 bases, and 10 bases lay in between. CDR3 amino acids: CAISEGPGNNSPLHF. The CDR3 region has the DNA TGTGCCATCAGTGAGGGCCCGGGAAATAATTCACCCCTCCACTTT.

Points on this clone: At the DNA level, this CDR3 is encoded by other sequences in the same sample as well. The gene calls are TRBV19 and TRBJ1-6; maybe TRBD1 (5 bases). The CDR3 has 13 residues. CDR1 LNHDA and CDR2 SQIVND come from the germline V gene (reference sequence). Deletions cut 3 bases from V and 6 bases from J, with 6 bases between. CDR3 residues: CASSIQGNSPLHF. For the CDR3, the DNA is TGTGCCAGTAGTATTCAGGGTAATTCACCCCTCCACTTT.

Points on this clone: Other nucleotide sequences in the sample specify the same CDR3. CDR3 sequence (DNA): TGCGCCAGCAGCTTGGGGGGGATGAGCTCCTACAATGAGCAGTTCTTC. This sequence encodes CASSLGGMSSYNEQFF. The V gene is TRBV5-1, the J gene TRBJ2-1, with D perhaps TRBD1 or TRBD2 (5 bases each). The CDR3 spans 16 residues. Germline V lookup: CDR1 SGHRS, CDR2 YFSETQ. V was trimmed by 0 bases and J by 0 bases, leaving 10 bases between them.

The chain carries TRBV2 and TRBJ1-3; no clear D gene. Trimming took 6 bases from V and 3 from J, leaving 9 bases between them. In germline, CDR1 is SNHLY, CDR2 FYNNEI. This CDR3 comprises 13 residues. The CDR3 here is CASRQLFGNTIYF. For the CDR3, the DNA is TGTGCCAGCAGGCAGTTGTTTGGAAACACCATATATTTT.

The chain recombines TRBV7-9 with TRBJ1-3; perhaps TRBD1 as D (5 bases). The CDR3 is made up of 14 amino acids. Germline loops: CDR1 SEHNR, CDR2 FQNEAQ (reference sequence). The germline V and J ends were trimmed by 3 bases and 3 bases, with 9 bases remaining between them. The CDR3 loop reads CASSFLGDGNTIYF. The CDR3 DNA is TGTGCCAGCAGCTTTCTAGGGGATGGAAACACCATATATTTT.

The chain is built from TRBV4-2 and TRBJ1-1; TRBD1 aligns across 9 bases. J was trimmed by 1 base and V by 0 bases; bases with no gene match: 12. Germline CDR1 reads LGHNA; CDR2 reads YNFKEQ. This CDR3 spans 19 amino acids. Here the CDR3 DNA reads TGTGCCAGCAGCCAAGATCTTACTACAGGGGGCGCGGGGAACACTGAAGCTTTCTTT. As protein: CASSQDLTTGGAGNTEAFF.

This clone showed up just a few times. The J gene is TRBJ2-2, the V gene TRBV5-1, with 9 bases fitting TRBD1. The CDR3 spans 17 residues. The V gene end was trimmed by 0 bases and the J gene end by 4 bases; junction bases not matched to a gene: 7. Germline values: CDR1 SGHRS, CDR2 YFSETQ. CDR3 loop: CASSLASGTGFTGELFF. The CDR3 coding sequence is TGCGCCAGCAGCTTGGCCTCCGGGACAGGGTTCACCGGGGAGCTGTTTTTT.